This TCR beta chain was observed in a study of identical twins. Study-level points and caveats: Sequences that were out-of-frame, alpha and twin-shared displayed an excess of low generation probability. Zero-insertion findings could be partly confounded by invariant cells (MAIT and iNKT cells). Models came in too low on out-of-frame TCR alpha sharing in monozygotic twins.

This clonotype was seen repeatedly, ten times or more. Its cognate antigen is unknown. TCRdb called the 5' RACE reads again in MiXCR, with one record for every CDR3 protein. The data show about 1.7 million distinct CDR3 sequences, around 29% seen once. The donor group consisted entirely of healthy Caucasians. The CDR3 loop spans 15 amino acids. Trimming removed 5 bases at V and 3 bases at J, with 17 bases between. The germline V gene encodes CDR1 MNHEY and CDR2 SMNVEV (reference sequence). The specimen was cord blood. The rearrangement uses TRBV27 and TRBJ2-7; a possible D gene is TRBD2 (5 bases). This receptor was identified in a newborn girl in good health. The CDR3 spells CASSPLNGIFYEQYF. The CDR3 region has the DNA TGTGCCAGCAGTCCCCTTAACGGGATTTTCTACGAGCAGTACTTC.